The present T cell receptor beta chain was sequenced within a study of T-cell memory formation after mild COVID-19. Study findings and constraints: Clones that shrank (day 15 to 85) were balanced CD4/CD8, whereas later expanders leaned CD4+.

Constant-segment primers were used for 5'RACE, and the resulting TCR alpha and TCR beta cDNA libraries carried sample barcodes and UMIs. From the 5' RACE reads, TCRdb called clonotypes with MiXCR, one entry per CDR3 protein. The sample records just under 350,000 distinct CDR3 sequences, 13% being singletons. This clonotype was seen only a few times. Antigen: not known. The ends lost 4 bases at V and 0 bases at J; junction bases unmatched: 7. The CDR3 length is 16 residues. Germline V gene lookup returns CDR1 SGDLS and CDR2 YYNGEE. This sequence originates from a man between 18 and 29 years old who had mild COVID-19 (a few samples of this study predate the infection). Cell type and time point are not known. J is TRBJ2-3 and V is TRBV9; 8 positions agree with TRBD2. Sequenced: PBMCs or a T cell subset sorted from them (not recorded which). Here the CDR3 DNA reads TGTGCCAGCAGCCCCCGCGGGGGGATCAGCACAGATACGCAGTATTTT. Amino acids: CASSPRGGISTDTQYF.